This T cell receptor beta chain was recovered during a study of cytomegalovirus exposure and HLA in healthy donors. The CDR3 runs 19 residues. Both 60 Vbeta primers and 13 Jbeta primers went into the PCR. Sequencing was performed with immunoSEQ multiplex PCR; in TCRdb, only in-frame clones are kept and a portion is missing. Of about 200,000 clones in the sample, under 90% are singletons; the top ten hold roughly 0.1%. Sequencing was done on a sample of PBMCs. This clonotype was obtained from a boy younger than 10 in good health and CMV-seronegative. The chain combines TRBV21-1 with TRBJ1-3; the table's TRBD1 call for D was not verified on the DNA. TRBV21-1 is a pseudogene. CDR3 DNA: TGTGCCAGCAGCAATAGGGCCGGGACAGGGAAATCTTTGCTAAACACCATATATTTT. It yields the protein CASSNRAGTGKSLLNTIYF.